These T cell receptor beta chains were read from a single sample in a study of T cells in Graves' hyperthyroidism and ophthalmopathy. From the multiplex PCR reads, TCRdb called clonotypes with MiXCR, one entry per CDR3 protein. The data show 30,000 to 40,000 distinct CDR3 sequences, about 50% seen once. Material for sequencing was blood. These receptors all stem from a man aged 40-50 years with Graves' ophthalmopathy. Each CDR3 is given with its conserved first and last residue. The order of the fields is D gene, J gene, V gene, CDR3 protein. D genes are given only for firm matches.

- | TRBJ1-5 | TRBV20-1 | CSARIKQPQHF
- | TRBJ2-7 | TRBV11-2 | CASSPINRGYEQYF
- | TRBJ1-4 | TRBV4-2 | CASSQVKEKLFF
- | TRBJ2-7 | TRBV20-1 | CSARRTGRGNEQYF
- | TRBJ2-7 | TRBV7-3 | CASSLTSGNEQYF
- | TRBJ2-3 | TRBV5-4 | CASSLGSGATDTQYF
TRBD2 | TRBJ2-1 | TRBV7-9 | CASSLPPYTSGRDSYNEQFF
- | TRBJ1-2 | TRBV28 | CASSNRALGYGYTF
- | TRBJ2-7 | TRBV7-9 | CASSLVLGFNEQYF
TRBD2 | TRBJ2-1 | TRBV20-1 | CSARGLAGGDNEQFF
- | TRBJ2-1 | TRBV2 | CASSEFPSSYNEQFF
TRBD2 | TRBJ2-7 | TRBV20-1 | CSARRGGYEQYF
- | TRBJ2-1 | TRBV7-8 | CASSSGGGRLHNEQFF
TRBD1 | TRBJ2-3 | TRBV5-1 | CASRHDRVASTDTQYF
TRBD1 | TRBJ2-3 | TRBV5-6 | CASSPRQGARPGTQYF
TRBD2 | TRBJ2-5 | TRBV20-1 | CSARLAGRGETQYF
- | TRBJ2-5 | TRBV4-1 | CASSQDQGGAGTQYF
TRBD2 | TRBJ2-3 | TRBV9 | CASSPLAGGSTDTQYF
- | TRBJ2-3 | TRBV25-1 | CASSLRVSADTQYF
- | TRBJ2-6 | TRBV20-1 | CSARQTGLCSGANVLTF
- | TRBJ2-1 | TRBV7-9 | CASSPVSYMEQFF
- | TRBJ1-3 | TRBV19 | CATAYLSGNTIYF
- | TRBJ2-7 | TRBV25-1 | CTADSEPYEQYF
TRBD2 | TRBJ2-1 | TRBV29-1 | CSVAAGLEYNEQFF
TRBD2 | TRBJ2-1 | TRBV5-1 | CAGSSPLAGVVEQFF
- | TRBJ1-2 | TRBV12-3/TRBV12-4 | CASSTPGRSFGYTF
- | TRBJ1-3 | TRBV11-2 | CASSLDRGYGNTIYF
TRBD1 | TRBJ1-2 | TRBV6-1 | CASSEVQGRAGYTF
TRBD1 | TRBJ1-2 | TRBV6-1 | CASSETGDYGYTF
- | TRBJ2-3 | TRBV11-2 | CASSESSTWDTQYF
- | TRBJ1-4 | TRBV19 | CASKGKIKSVQKLFF
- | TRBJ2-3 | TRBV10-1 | CASSVDPDTQYF
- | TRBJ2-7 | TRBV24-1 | CATSAGRFYEQYF
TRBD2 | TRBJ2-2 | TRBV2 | CASSGTSGVTGELFF
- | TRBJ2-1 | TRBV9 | CASSPQMSGSDEQFF
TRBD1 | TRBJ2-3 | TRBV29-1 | CRDPVQGTDTRYF
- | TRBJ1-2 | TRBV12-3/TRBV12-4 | CASSPQGPNYGYTF
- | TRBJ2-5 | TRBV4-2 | CASSQDRTADLETQYF
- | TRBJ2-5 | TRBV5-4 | CASSLKGRGQETQYF
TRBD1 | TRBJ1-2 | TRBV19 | CASSITGTAYGYTF
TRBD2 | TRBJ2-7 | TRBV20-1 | CSASSPGLARLTGVYEQYF
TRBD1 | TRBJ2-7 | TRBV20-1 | CSAPTGTDSYEQYF
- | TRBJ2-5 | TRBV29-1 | CSVEGLPGPQETQYF
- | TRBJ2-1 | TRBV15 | CATSRGGGGGNEQFF
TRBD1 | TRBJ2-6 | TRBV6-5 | CASSNDRAGANVLTF